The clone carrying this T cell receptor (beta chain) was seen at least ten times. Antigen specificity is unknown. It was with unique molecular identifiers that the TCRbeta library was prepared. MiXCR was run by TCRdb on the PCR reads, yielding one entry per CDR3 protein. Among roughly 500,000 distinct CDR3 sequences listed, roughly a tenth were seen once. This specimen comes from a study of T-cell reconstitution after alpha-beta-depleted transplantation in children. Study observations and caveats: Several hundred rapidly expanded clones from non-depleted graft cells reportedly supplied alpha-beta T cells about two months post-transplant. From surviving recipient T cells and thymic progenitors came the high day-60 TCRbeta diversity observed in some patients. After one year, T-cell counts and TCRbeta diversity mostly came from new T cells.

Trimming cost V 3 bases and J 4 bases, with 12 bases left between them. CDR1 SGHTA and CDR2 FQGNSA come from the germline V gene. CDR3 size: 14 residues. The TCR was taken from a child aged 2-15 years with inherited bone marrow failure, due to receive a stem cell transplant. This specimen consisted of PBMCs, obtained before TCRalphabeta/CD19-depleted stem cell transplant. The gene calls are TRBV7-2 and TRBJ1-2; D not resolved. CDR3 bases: TGTGCCAGCAGCTTGGATGCGGTTCTCTATGGCTACACCTTC. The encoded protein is CASSLDAVLYGYTF.